Reported below is one T cell receptor (beta chain). This CDR3 comprises 14 residues. J was trimmed by 10 bases and V by 4 bases; bases with no gene match: 10. These data originate in a study of Graves' ophthalmopathy and Graves' hyperthyroidism. The sequenced template was RNA, covering the TCR beta CDR3 region. HTBI-primed first-round RT-PCR preceded second-round multiplex PCR. TCRdb itself ran the multiplex PCR reads through MiXCR, one entry per CDR3 protein. Among approximately 160,000 distinct CDR3 sequences listed, around 39% were seen once. The sample was peripheral blood. The rearrangement uses TRBV12-3 or TRBV12-4 and TRBJ1-1; 9 bases agree with TRBD1. This sequence originates from a man aged 25-40 years with Graves' ophthalmopathy. This CDR3 reads CASSSDPGQGRAFF. The CDR3, as DNA: TGTGCCAGCAGTTCCGACCCGGGACAGGGACGAGCTTTCTTT.